These 22 T cell receptor beta chains originate from one sample sequenced in a study of shared clonotypes between healthy human individuals. Positive CCR7 selection of CD45RO-negative cells yielded the naive CD8 cells, and terminally differentiated effector memory CD45RA+ cells were excluded. TCRdb keeps only in-frame clones here, not all; method: immunoSEQ multiplex PCR. The profile shows fewer than 850,000 clones, 90% to 98% of them singletons. Sequenced sample: naive CD8+ T cells sorted from blood. These receptors were obtained from a man between 25 and 39 years old in good health.

The V gene is TRBV11-2, the J gene TRBJ1-2, with D maybe TRBD1 (6 bases). Trimming took 1 base from V and 4 from J, leaving 16 bases between them. From germline, CDR1 is SGHAT and CDR2 FQNNGV. There are 16 residues in the CDR3. The CDR3 region has the DNA TGTGCCAGCAGCTTAGTTGCAATGCCGGACAGCTATGGCTACACCTTC. This sequence encodes CASSLVAMPDSYGYTF.

V is TRBV7-8 and J is TRBJ2-7; TRBD2 might be the D (5 bases). Trimming pared 3 bases from V and 5 bases from J, leaving 17 bases between. The germline V gene encodes CDR1 SGHVS and CDR2 FQNEAQ. CDR3 length equals 15 residues. The CDR3 region is CASSLLRAGDHEQYF. CDR3 DNA sequence: TGTGCCAGCAGCTTGTTGAGGGCCGGTGATCACGAGCAGTACTTC.

The V and J genes are TRBV27 and TRBJ2-5, with a weak D call TRBD1 (6 bases). The germline V gene encodes CDR1 MNHEY and CDR2 SMNVEV (reference sequence). The V gene lost 5 bases and the J gene lost 9 bases, with 16 bases spanning the gap. The CDR3 runs to 13 residues. The CDR3 sequence: CASSQGSMRSQYF. In DNA form, the CDR3 reads TGTGCCAGCAGTCAGGGGTCCATGCGTTCCCAGTACTTC.

The chain recombines TRBV5-4 with TRBJ2-7; the D gene is possibly TRBD1 (6 bases). The CDR3 runs 15 residues. Germline V gives CDR1 SGHNT, CDR2 YYREEE (reference sequence). V was trimmed by 4 bases and J by 3 bases, leaving 17 bases between them. This chain's CDR3 is CASSPEPGQLYEQYF. The CDR3 DNA sequence: TGTGCCAGCAGCCCCGAACCGGGACAACTCTACGAGCAGTACTTC.

This clone is a singleton in its sample. The genes are TRBV6-1 and TRBJ1-2; D might be TRBD1 (6 bases). Germline V CDR1 and CDR2: MNHNS, SASEGT. The V end was cut by 4 bases, the J end by 7 bases, with 16 bases between. The CDR3 covers 14 residues. The CDR3 sequence: CASSATQGLLGYTF. Here the CDR3 DNA reads TGTGCCAGCAGTGCTACACAGGGACTCCTTGGCTACACCTTC.

The J gene is TRBJ1-1, the V gene TRBV7-9; D is ambiguous. Germline V lookup: CDR1 SEHNR, CDR2 FQNEAQ (reference sequence). CDR3 length: 12 amino acids. CDR3 coding DNA: TGTGGTAGCTCGGGGTTGGGCACTGAAGCTTTCTTT. The encoded protein is CGSSGLGTEAFF.

The chain employs TRBV10-3 and TRBJ2-3; 13 bases fit TRBD2. Germline V gives CDR1 ENHRY, CDR2 SYGVKD. The V gene end was trimmed by 4 bases and the J gene end by 3 bases; junction bases not matched to a gene: 1. The CDR3 spans 15 residues. CDR3 DNA: TGTGCCATCAGTGGGACTAGCGGGAGAACAGATACGCAGTATTTT. Translated: CAISGTSGRTDTQYF.

This chain uses TRBV2 with TRBJ2-1; 9 nucleotides align to TRBD1. The germline V gene has CDR1 SNHLY and CDR2 FYNNEI. Trimming cost V 7 bases and J 8 bases; bases outside gene matches: 9. CDR3 length: 14 residues. The CDR3 DNA reads as TGTGCCAGCACTGACAGGGGGATTCGGTATGAGCAGTTCTTC. Protein product: CASTDRGIRYEQFF. Full variable domain (remainder filled in from reference TRBV2 and TRBJ2-1): EPEVTQTPSHQVTQMGQEVILRCVPISNHLYFYWYRQILGQKVEFLVSFYNNEISEKSEIFDDQFSVERPDGSNFTLKIRSTKLEDSAMYFCASTDRGIRYEQFFGPGTRLTVL.

The rearrangement joins TRBV28 to TRBJ2-1; D uncertain. The CDR3 consists of 11 residues. Germline V gives CDR1 MDHEN, CDR2 SYDVKM. Between the trimmed V and J ends, which lost 5 bases and 8 bases, there was a span of 7 bases. The CDR3 sequence is CASSPYYEQFF. The CDR3 DNA reads TGTGCCAGCAGTCCTTACTATGAGCAGTTCTTC.

V is TRBV11-2 and J is TRBJ2-3; 7 bases align to TRBD1. The V segment lost 4 bases and the J segment 12 bases; nucleotides outside the gene matches: 10. The CDR3 contains 13 residues. Germline loops: CDR1 SGHAT, CDR2 FQNNGV. CDR3 nucleotides: TGTGCCAGCAGCTCCCACCAAGGACAGGAACAGTATTTT. It is translated as CASSSHQGQEQYF.

The chain carries TRBV5-1 and TRBJ2-7; no clear D. The V gene's germline CDR1 is SGHRS and CDR2 YFSETQ. This CDR3 region has 13 residues. V lost 0 bases to trimming and J lost 3 bases, with 7 bases between them. This chain's CDR3 is CASSLATLYEQYF. The CDR3 nucleotides are TGCGCCAGCAGCTTGGCAACACTCTACGAGCAGTACTTC.

The V and J genes are TRBV5-3 and TRBJ1-5; D is possibly TRBD1 (6 bases). TRBV5-3 is an ORF for which the function is uncertain. Deletions cut 6 bases from V and 7 bases from J, with 20 bases between. CDR3 length equals 15 residues. CDR3 residues: CARTTDGGREQPQHF. The CDR3, as DNA: TGTGCCAGAACCACCGACGGGGGGCGAGAACAGCCCCAGCATTTT.

The chain joins TRBV7-2 to TRBJ1-5; D is undetermined. Trimming shortened V by 1 base and J by 4 bases, and 11 bases separated the two germline ends. This CDR3 is 15 amino acids long. CDR1 and CDR2 (germline): SGHTA, FQGNSA. CDR3 sequence reads: CASSLEGGQNQPQHF. The DNA of the CDR3 is TGTGCCAGCAGCTTAGAGGGCGGCCAAAATCAGCCCCAGCATTTT.

J is TRBJ2-1 and V is TRBV19; D possibly corresponds to TRBD2 (6 bases). Germline-derived CDR1 and CDR2 are LNHDA and SQIVND (reference sequence). The V gene lost 1 base and the J gene lost 9 bases, with 13 bases spanning the gap. The CDR3 extends over 14 amino acids. The CDR3 DNA is TGTGCCAGTAGTATAGCGGGGACGGAGGGTGAGCAGTTCTTC. It is translated as CASSIAGTEGEQFF.

The chain recombines TRBV13 with TRBJ2-7; D unresolved. CDR1 is PRHDT and CDR2 is FYEKMQ in the germline V gene (reference sequence). There are 11 residues in the CDR3. The germline V and J ends were trimmed by 1 base and 4 bases, with 2 bases remaining between them. CDR3: CASSLEYEQYF. The CDR3 nucleotides read TGTGCCAGCAGCTTAGAGTACGAGCAGTACTTC.

The genes are TRBV7-8 and TRBJ2-5, with 12 positions matching TRBD2. CDR1 and CDR2 (germline): SGHVS, FQNEAQ. The CDR3 is 14 residues long. J gave up 5 bases and V 10 bases, and 8 bases lay outside the gene matches. The CDR3 DNA is TGTGCCACCGAACCGGGACTAGCGGGTGAGACCCAGTACTTC. This gives the protein CATEPGLAGETQYF.

This sequence joins TRBV5-1 and TRBJ2-7; possible D gene TRBD2, 6 bases. Trimming removed 0 bases at V and 4 bases at J, with 11 bases between. CDR1 is SGHRS, CDR2 YFSETQ, per germline. This CDR3 has 14 residues. CDR3 protein: CASSLETSGYEQYF. In DNA form, the CDR3 reads TGCGCCAGCAGCTTGGAGACTAGTGGGTACGAGCAGTACTTC.

The V call is TRBV18, the J call TRBJ1-4; D not certain. The germline CDR1 and CDR2 sequences are KGHSH and LQKENI. V lost 0 bases and J 8 bases, leaving 13 bases between the germline ends. This CDR3 has 15 amino acids. CDR3 region: CASSPPRQAWEKLFF. CDR3 nucleotide sequence: TGTGCCAGCTCACCACCCCGGCAGGCCTGGGAAAAACTGTTTTTT. Combining the CDR3 with reference TRBV18 and TRBJ1-4 gives the whole variable domain NAGVMQNPRHLVRRRGQEARLRCSPMKGHSHVYWYRQLPEEGLKFMVYLQKENIIDESGMPKERFSAEFPKEGPSILRIQQVVRGDSAAYFCASSPPRQAWEKLFFGSGTQLSVL.

The rearrangement links TRBV28 to TRBJ1-1, with no clear D. V lost 2 bases and J lost 3, with 16 bases in between. The CDR3 is 16 amino acids. CDR1 and CDR2 from the germline V gene are MDHEN and SYDVKM. For the CDR3, the DNA is TGTGCCAGCAGTTTACGGCCCGGGCAGGACGACACTGAAGCTTTCTTT. The encoded protein is CASSLRPGQDDTEAFF.

The V call is TRBV9, the J call TRBJ1-3, with 8 positions matching TRBD1. Germline CDR1 and CDR2: SGDLS and YYNGEE. This CDR3 spans 15 amino acids. V lost 2 bases to trimming and J lost 1 base; unmatched junction nucleotides: 2. The CDR3 nucleotides are TGTGCCAGCAGCGTGGGGGACAGGTCTGGAAACACCATATATTTT. This gives the protein CASSVGDRSGNTIYF.

The genes are TRBV5-1 and TRBJ2-1, with D perhaps given as TRBD1 or TRBD2 (5 bases each). V gave up 0 bases and J gave up 8 bases, with 12 bases separating them. This CDR3 has 14 amino acids. Germline V gene data show CDR1 as SGHRS and CDR2 as YFSETQ. Here the CDR3 DNA reads TGCGCCAGCAGCTTGGCCTGGCAGGGACATGAGCAGTTCTTC. It translates to CASSLAWQGHEQFF.

The chain employs TRBV13 and TRBJ1-2; 7 bases align to TRBD1. Germline values: CDR1 PRHDT, CDR2 FYEKMQ (reference sequence). The J segment lost 6 bases and the V segment lost 5 bases, leaving 21 bases of the junction unmatched. This CDR3 is 18 amino acids long. The CDR3 loop is CASSNSRRDSNPTDGYTF. For the CDR3, the DNA is TGTGCCAGCAGCAACTCACGTCGGGACAGCAACCCCACAGATGGCTACACCTTC.